Presented here are 2 T cell receptor beta chains from one specimen sequenced in a study of T cell responses to AZD1222 COVID-19 vaccine. Profiling relied on immunoSEQ multiplex PCR, and the TCRdb table lists in-frame clones only, not all of them. Among around 120,000 clones, approximately 94% were seen once, and the ten largest hold around 5%. The source was peripheral blood, collected 28 days after the second AZD1222 dose. Source of these receptors: an adult who received the AZD1222 COVID-19 vaccine.

CDR3 coding DNA: TGTGCCAGTAGTATAGGGACAGGCCAAGAGACCCAGTACTTC. Translation gives CASSIGTGQETQYF. The chain joins TRBV19 to TRBJ2-5; TRBD1 aligns across 7 bases. V was clipped by 1 base and J by 1 base; unmatched bases: 0. This CDR3 has 14 amino acids. Germline V gene data show CDR1 as LNHDA and CDR2 as SQIVND (reference sequence).

The gene calls are TRBV7-9 and TRBJ2-2; possible D gene TRBD1, 7 bases. V was clipped by 6 bases and J by 5 bases, with 19 bases between them. Germline CDR1 reads SEHNR; CDR2 reads FQNEAQ (reference sequence). The CDR3 covers 16 residues. The CDR3: CASRPERTGGTGELFF. As DNA, the CDR3 is TGTGCCAGCAGACCCGAAAGGACAGGAGGGACCGGGGAGCTGTTTTTT.